The 11 T cell receptor beta chains below come from one sample, sequenced in a study of Ad26.COV2.S vaccination and SARS-CoV-2 variants. Treatment in this sample: around 19 received Ad26.COV2.S at low or high dose, single or two shots; roughly five received placebo; per-sample allocation not given. Sample collection was performed on day 63 after the first vaccine or placebo injection. The assay was immunoSEQ multiplex PCR, and TCRdb's table has in-frame clones only and misses some. The sample has about 390,000 clones; 88% are singletons. This material consisted of peripheral blood, taken in a trial of Ad26.COV2.S vaccine versus placebo. The receptors come from a person aged 18-60 years who received the Ad26.COV2.S COVID-19 vaccine or a placebo.

V and J are TRBV3-1 (or the pseudogene TRBV3-2) and TRBJ1-2; TRBD1 might be the D (5 bases). Germline V gene sequence: CDR1 LGHDT, CDR2 YNNKEL (reference sequence). This CDR3 is built from 13 residues. Deletions cut 2 bases from V and 2 bases from J, with 6 bases between. The CDR3 reads CASSQRTNYGYTF. CDR3 nucleotide sequence: TGTGCCAGCAGCCAAAGGACAAACTATGGCTACACCTTC.

The V call is TRBV21-1, the J call TRBJ2-3; the D segment call TRBD2 is taken from the table without a DNA check. TRBV21-1 is deemed a pseudogene. CDR3 length equals 17 residues. CDR3 protein: CASSKGPSAHYTDTQYF. DNA for the CDR3: TGTGCCAGCAGCAAAGGGCCTAGCGCCCATTACACAGATACGCAGTATTTT.

This chain connects TRBV19 to TRBJ2-2, with D perhaps TRBD1 (5 bases). Between the trimmed V and J ends, which lost 4 bases and 1 base, there was a span of 10 bases. CDR1 and CDR2 from the germline V gene are LNHDA and SQIVND (reference sequence). CDR3 length: 15 amino acids. As DNA, the CDR3 is TGTGCCAGTAGTACCAGTACAGGGAACACCGGGGAGCTGTTTTTT. Encoded protein: CASSTSTGNTGELFF. Using reference TRBV19 and TRBJ2-2 for the parts outside the CDR3, the full variable domain is DGGITQSPKYLFRKEGQNVTLSCEQNLNHDAMYWYRQDPGQGLRLIYYSQIVNDFQKGDIAEGYSVSREKKESFPLTVTSAQKNPTAFYLCASSTSTGNTGELFFGEGSRLTVL.

This chain connects TRBV30 to TRBJ2-7, with 7 bases aligning to TRBD2. The CDR3 has 15 residues. J was trimmed by 0 bases and V by 4 bases; bases with no gene match: 9. Germline V gene sequence: CDR1 GTSNPN, CDR2 SVGIG (reference sequence). The CDR3 bases are TGTGCCTGGATTCGCCCGGGGGGTCACTCCTACGAGCAGTACTTC. It translates to CAWIRPGGHSYEQYF.

The V and J genes are TRBV3-1 (or the pseudogene TRBV3-2) and TRBJ2-2, with 7 bases that match TRBD1. The ends lost 1 base at V and 5 bases at J; junction bases unmatched: 7. The CDR3 totals 16 residues. Germline V gene sequence: CDR1 LGHDT, CDR2 YNNKEL (reference sequence). The CDR3 region is CASSQAPGGGTGELFF. CDR3 DNA: TGTGCCAGCAGCCAAGCCCCAGGGGGTGGGACCGGGGAGCTGTTTTTT.

The gene calls are TRBV5-4 and TRBJ1-2; a possible D gene is TRBD1 (5 bases). Looked up from germline, CDR1 is SGHNT and CDR2 is YYREEE (reference sequence). V dropped 0 bases and J dropped 6 bases, with 18 bases sitting between them. The CDR3 totals 16 residues. CDR3 DNA sequence: TGTGCCAGCAGCTTGGAGTCACAGGTGGGGAGGGATGGCTACACCTTC. Translated, it gives CASSLESQVGRDGYTF.

The chain recombines TRBV6-1 with TRBJ2-7; perhaps TRBD2 as D (5 bases). CDR1 is MNHNS, CDR2 SASEGT, per germline. Trimming stripped 3 bases from V and 3 bases from J, with 9 bases between. This CDR3 spans 13 amino acids. This CDR3 reads CASSDGRGYEQYF. The CDR3 DNA is TGTGCCAGCAGTGACGGTCGGGGCTACGAGCAGTACTTC.

The chain couples TRBV7-8 to TRBJ1-1, with 9 bases that match TRBD1. Germline assignment: CDR1 SGHVS and CDR2 FQNEAQ. The CDR3 consists of 15 residues. Trimming removed 5 bases from V and 4 bases from J; junction bases left unmatched: 8. For the CDR3, the DNA is TGTGCCAGCAGCCTCCGGACAGGGGTGGGCACTGAAGCTTTCTTT. Protein product: CASSLRTGVGTEAFF.

The chain carries TRBV4-1 and TRBJ1-1; D gene ambiguous. V was clipped by 0 bases and J by 8 bases, with 7 bases between them. Germline V gives CDR1 MGHRA, CDR2 YSYEKL. The CDR3 has 12 residues. CDR3 DNA: TGCGCCAGCAGCCAAGAGGGGAAGGAAGCTTTCTTT. Its translation is CASSQEGKEAFF.

The chain employs TRBV4-1 and TRBJ1-2; no clear D gene. The CDR3 covers 14 residues. The V end lost 4 bases, the J end lost 13 bases, and 22 bases lay between the germline ends. CDR1 is MGHRA and CDR2 is YSYEKL in the germline V gene. CDR3 DNA sequence: TGCGCCAGCAGCCCCCTCTATCGTCGATCAGGATCCACCTTC. This codes for CASSPLYRRSGSTF.

V is TRBV5-4 and J is TRBJ2-5; D remains unclear. This CDR3 is 12 amino acids long. V lost 5 bases and J 4 bases, leaving 9 bases between the germline ends. Germline assignment: CDR1 SGHNT and CDR2 YYREEE (reference sequence). The chain's CDR3 is CASRRPGETQYF. The DNA for the CDR3 is TGTGCCAGCAGACGCCCGGGAGAGACCCAGTACTTC.